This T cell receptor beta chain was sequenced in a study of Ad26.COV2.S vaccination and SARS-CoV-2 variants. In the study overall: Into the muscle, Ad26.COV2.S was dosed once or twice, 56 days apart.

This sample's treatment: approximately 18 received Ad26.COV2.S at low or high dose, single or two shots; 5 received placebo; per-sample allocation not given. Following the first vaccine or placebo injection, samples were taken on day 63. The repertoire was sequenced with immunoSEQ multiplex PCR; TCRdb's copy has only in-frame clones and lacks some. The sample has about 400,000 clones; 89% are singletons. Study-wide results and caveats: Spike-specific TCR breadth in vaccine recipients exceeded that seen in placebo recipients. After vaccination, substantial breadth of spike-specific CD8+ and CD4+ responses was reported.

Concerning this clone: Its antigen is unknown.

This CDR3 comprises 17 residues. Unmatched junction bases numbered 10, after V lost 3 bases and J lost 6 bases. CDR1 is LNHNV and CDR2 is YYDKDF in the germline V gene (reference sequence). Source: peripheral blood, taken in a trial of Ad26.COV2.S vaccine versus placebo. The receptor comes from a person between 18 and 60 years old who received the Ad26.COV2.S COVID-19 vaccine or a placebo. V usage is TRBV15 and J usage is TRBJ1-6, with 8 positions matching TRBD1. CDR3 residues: CATSSFSGTGRNSPLHF. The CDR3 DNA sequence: TGTGCCACCAGCAGTTTTTCCGGGACAGGACGTAATTCACCCCTCCACTTT. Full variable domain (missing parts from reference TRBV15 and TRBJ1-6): DAMVIQNPRYQVTQFGKPVTLSCSQTLNHNVMYWYQQKSSQAPKLLFHYYDKDFNNEADTPDNFQSRRPNTSFCFLDIRSPGLGDTAMYLCATSSFSGTGRNSPLHFGNGTRLTVT.